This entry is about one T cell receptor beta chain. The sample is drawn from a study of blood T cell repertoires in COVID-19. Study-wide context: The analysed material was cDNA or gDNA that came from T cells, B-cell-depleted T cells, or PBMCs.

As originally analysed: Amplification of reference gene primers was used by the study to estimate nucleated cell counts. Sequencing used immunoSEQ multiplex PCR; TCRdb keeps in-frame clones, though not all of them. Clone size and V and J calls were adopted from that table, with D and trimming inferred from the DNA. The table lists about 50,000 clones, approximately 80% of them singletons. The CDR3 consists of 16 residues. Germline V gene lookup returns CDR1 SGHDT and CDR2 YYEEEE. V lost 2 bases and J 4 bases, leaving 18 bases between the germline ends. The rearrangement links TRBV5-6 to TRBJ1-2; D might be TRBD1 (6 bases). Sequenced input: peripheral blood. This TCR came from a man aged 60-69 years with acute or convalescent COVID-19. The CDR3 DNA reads TGTGCCAGCAGCTTAGGGGGACCGCTCTTCCCCTATGGCTACACCTTC. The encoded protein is CASSLGGPLFPYGYTF.